A single sample is the source of the 14 T cell receptor beta chains below, sequenced in a study of molecular identifiers for immune sequencing clone quantification. One entry per CDR3 protein, called by TCRdb with MiXCR from the PCR reads. Among more than 450,000 distinct CDR3 sequences listed, about a quarter were seen once. Sequencing was performed on naive CD8+ T cells from blood, with Jurkat cell RNA spiked in. Subset in this sample: FACS-sorted CD8+CD4-CCR7+CD45RA+ naive T cells. Receptors were obtained from a human donor in good health. Some libraries in this study had Jurkat cell RNA spiked in.

This clonotype showed up just a few times. V usage is TRBV27 and J usage is TRBJ2-7; possible D gene TRBD2, 5 bases. The V gene's germline CDR1 is MNHEY and CDR2 SMNVEV (reference sequence). V lost 0 bases and J lost 5, with 14 bases in between. The CDR3 totals 15 residues. CDR3 region: CASSLSGGGNDEQYF. In DNA form, the CDR3 reads TGTGCCAGCAGTTTATCGGGCGGAGGCAACGACGAGCAGTACTTC.

This clonotype was detected a few times. The chain combines TRBV6-1 with TRBJ1-2; D gene unclear. The CDR3 spans 14 residues. V was clipped by 1 base and J by 5 bases, with 11 bases between them. In germline, CDR1 is MNHNS, CDR2 SASEGT. Here the CDR3 DNA reads TGTGCCAGCAGTGAAGGTGCAGGCCAGTATGGCTACACCTTC. This translates into CASSEGAGQYGYTF.

This clonotype came up many times. V and J are TRBV9 and TRBJ2-5; TRBD2 might be the D (5 bases). CDR1 is SGDLS and CDR2 is YYNGEE in the germline V gene. The CDR3 sequence is 13 residues long. Trimming left V 3 bases short and J 5 bases short, with 11 bases between. For the CDR3, the DNA is TGTGCCAGCAGCGCGACGGGGTACGAGACCCAGTACTTC. Residues: CASSATGYETQYF.

The chain links TRBV2 to TRBJ2-5, with 11 positions matching TRBD1. CDR3 length: 14 residues. Germline CDR1 reads SNHLY; CDR2 reads FYNNEI. V dropped 4 bases and J dropped 3; count of bases not matched to a gene: 1. The CDR3 DNA follows: TGTGCCAGCAGTGGGGACAGGGGGGAAGAGACCCAGTACTTC. Translation: CASSGDRGEETQYF.

The chain uses TRBV12-3 or TRBV12-4 and TRBJ1-4, with D possibly matching TRBD1 (6 bases). Trimming removed 4 bases from V and 7 bases from J, with 13 bases in between. The CDR3 contains 14 residues. CDR3 in DNA: TGTGCCAGCAGTTCACAGGGTAGGATTGAAAAACTGTTTTTT. Amino acid sequence: CASSSQGRIEKLFF.

This clonotype has a count of ten or more. The chain employs TRBV7-2 and TRBJ2-7; no reliable D call. CDR3 length: 17 residues. Trimming removed 1 base at V and 0 bases at J, with 16 bases between. Germline V lookup: CDR1 SGHTA, CDR2 FQGNSA. The CDR3 bases are TGTGCCAGCAGCTTAGGCCCCCCAAGCAAGAGCTCCTACGAGCAGTACTTC. Amino acids: CASSLGPPSKSSYEQYF.

The chain uses TRBV6-5 and TRBJ2-4; D gene ambiguous. The germline V and J ends were trimmed by 6 bases and 1 base, with 10 bases remaining between them. This CDR3 has 14 amino acids. Germline V gene sequence: CDR1 MNHEY, CDR2 SVGAGI. CDR3 amino acids: CASSGHGAKNIQYF. CDR3 nucleotide sequence: TGTGCCAGCAGCGGGCACGGGGCCAAAAACATTCAGTACTTC.

In this sample, this clonotype turned up many times. The rearrangement links TRBV19 to TRBJ2-3; possibly TRBD1 for D (6 bases). The CDR3 covers 13 residues. Per the germline V gene, CDR1 is LNHDA and CDR2 is SQIVND (reference sequence). V was clipped by 6 bases and J by 2 bases, with 9 bases between them. The CDR3 region has the DNA TGTGCCAGTAGAGACAGGTTCACAGATACGCAGTATTTT. Protein: CASRDRFTDTQYF.

The chain recombines TRBV20-1 with TRBJ2-7; D is possibly TRBD1 or TRBD2 (5 bases each). The V gene's germline CDR1 is DFQATT and CDR2 SNEGSKA (reference sequence). The CDR3 runs to 15 residues. Trimming stripped 5 bases from V and 2 bases from J, with 19 bases between. In DNA, the CDR3 is TGCAGTGCTCGTGGGACGGACGAACACACCTACGAGCAGTACTTC. It translates to CSARGTDEHTYEQYF.

The table lists this clonotype with a few counts. This chain connects TRBV18 to TRBJ1-1; D gene uncertain. The V and J ends lost 3 bases and 3 bases respectively, with 17 bases between them. Germline CDR1 reads KGHSH; CDR2 reads LQKENI. CDR3 length equals 16 residues. The CDR3 DNA reads as TGTGCCAGCTCACCCCCGAGCAGCCGCGGCGACACTGAAGCTTTCTTT. This sequence encodes CASSPPSSRGDTEAFF.

This clonotype appeared a few times. V is TRBV20-1 and J is TRBJ2-2; 8 positions agree with TRBD2. From germline, CDR1 is DFQATT and CDR2 SNEGSKA (reference sequence). This CDR3 comprises 20 residues. J was trimmed by 5 bases and V by 1 base; bases with no gene match: 21. CDR3 sequence (DNA): TGCAGTGCTAGAGTCTTCCAGTTTTTAGCGGGAAGCTTAGGAACCGGGGAGCTGTTTTTT. The encoded protein is CSARVFQFLAGSLGTGELFF.

With regard to this clonotype: This may be a read error, as it is one base from a much larger clone. This chain connects TRBV20-1 to TRBJ2-7; the match to TRBD2 covers 8 bases. Germline CDR1 DFQATT, CDR2 SNEGSKA (reference sequence). This CDR3 has 13 amino acids. CDR3 coding DNA: TGCAGTGCTTGTACTAGCGGAGATTACGAGCAGGACTTC. Amino acids: CSACTSGDYEQDF.

The rearrangement uses TRBV27 and TRBJ2-1, with 9 bases aligning to TRBD1. Germline assignment: CDR1 MNHEY and CDR2 SMNVEV (reference sequence). J lost 5 bases, V lost 1 base, and 0 bases had no gene match. The CDR3 contains 14 residues. Written as DNA, the CDR3 is TGTGCCAGCAGTTTATGGGACAGGGACAATGAGCAGTTCTTC. Its protein product is CASSLWDRDNEQFF.

This clonotype came up a few times. The J gene is TRBJ2-7, the V gene TRBV24-1; TRBD1 might be the D (6 bases). V was cut by 3 bases and J by 5 bases, with 25 bases left in between. CDR3 length equals 18 residues. The germline CDR1 and CDR2 sequences are KGHDR and SFDVKD. This CDR3 is CATSDRTVGPTGIHEQYF. As DNA, the CDR3 is TGTGCCACCAGTGATCGTACAGTGGGCCCAACAGGGATCCACGAGCAGTACTTC.